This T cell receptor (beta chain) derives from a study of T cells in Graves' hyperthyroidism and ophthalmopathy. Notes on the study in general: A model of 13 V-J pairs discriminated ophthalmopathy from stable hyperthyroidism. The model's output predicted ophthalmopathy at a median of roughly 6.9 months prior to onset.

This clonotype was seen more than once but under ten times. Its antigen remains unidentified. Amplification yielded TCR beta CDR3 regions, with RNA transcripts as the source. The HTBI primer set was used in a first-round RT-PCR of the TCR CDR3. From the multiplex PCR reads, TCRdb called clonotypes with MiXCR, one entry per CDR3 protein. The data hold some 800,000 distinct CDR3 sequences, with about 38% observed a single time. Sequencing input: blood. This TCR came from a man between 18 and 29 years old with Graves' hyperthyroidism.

In DNA form, the CDR3 reads TGTGCCAGCAGCCGCCTGGGACAGGGAACAGAGCAGTACTTC. This sequence encodes CASSRLGQGTEQYF. V is TRBV11-2 and J is TRBJ2-7, with TRBD1 identical over 9 bases. Trimming removed 5 bases from V and 7 bases from J; junction bases left unmatched: 9. Germline-derived CDR1 and CDR2 are SGHAT and FQNNGV. The CDR3 contains 14 residues.